What follows describes a single T cell receptor (beta chain). These data originate in a study of blood T cell repertoires in COVID-19. CDR3 length: 14 amino acids. V was pared by 5 bases and J by 4 bases, with 11 bases between. CDR1 and CDR2 (germline): KGHDR, SFDVKD. The authors' processing: Estimated nucleated cell counts came from reference gene primer amplification. Here immunoSEQ multiplex PCR was the method, and the copy in TCRdb shows in-frame clones only, minus some. D and trimming were read from the DNA, whereas the V and J calls and clone size are those reported in that table. The sample yields hundreds of thousands of clones, 75% to 90% seen once.

The sequencing sample was made of peripheral blood. This chain links TRBV24-1 with TRBJ1-5, with D tentatively TRBD1 (5 bases). This sequence originates from a man aged 35 to 55 with acute or convalescent COVID-19. This CDR3 is CATSGLGGNQPQHF. The CDR3 bases are TGTGCCACCAGTGGTCTCGGGGGAAATCAGCCCCAGCATTTT.